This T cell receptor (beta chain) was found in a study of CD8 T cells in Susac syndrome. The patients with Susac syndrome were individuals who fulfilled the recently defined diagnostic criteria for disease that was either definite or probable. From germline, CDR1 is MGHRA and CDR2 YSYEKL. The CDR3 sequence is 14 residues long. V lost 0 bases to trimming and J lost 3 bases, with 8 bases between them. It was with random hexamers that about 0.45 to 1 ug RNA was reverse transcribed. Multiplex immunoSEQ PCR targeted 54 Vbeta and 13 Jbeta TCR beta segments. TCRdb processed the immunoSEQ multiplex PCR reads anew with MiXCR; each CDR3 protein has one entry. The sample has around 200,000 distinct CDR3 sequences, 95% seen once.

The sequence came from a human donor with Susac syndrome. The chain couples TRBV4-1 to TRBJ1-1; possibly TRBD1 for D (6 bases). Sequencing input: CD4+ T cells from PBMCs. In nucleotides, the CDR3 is TGCGCCAGCAGCCAAGATCAGGGGTACACTGAAGCTTTCTTT. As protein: CASSQDQGYTEAFF.